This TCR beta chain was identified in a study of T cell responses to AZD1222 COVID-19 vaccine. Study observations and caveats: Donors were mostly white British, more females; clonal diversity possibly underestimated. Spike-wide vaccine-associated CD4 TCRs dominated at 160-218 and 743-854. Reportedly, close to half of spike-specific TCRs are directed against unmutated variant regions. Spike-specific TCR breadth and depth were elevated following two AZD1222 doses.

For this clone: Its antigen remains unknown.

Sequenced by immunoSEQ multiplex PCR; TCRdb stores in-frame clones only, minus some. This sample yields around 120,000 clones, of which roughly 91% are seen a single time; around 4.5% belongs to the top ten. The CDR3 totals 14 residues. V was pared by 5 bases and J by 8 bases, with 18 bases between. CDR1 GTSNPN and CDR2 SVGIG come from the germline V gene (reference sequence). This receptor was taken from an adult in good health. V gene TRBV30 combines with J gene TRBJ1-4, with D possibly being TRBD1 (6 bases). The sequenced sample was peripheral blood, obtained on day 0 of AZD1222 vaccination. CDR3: CAWSLVGAREKLFF. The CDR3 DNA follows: TGTGCCTGGTCCCTCGTGGGGGCTAGGGAAAAACTGTTTTTT.